One and the same sample provided the 21 T cell receptor beta chains below, sequenced in a study of cytomegalovirus exposure and HLA in healthy donors. The PCR employed 60 Vbeta primers together with 13 Jbeta primers. Libraries were prepared by immunoSEQ multiplex PCR; TCRdb keeps only in-frame clonotypes and omits some of them. Among fewer than 250,000 clones listed, just under 75% were seen once. Sequenced sample: PBMCs. The receptors stem from a woman in her thirties in good health and CMV-seropositive.

The rearrangement uses TRBV5-4 and TRBJ2-3; tentative D call: TRBD1 (5 bases). V was cut by 0 bases and J by 0 bases, with 8 bases left in between. This CDR3 is 15 amino acids long. Looked up from germline, CDR1 is SGHNT and CDR2 is YYREEE (reference sequence). The DNA of the CDR3 is TGTGCCAGCAGCTTGGAAAGGGGAAGCACAGATACGCAGTATTTT. The encoded protein is CASSLERGSTDTQYF.

The chain employs TRBV6-6 and TRBJ2-5; D is perhaps TRBD2 (5 bases). The CDR3 is 16 residues long. V gave up 0 bases and J gave up 4 bases, with 15 bases separating them. Germline V gene data show CDR1 as MNHNY and CDR2 as SVGAGI (reference sequence). CDR3 sequence (DNA): TGTGCCAGCAGTTACTCGTGGCATACCGGAGGAGAGACCCAGTACTTC. Translated, it gives CASSYSWHTGGETQYF.

The chain carries TRBV2 and TRBJ1-2, with D unclear. CDR1 is SNHLY, CDR2 FYNNEI, per germline. Trimming took 8 bases from V and 7 from J, leaving 8 bases between them. The CDR3 sequence is 10 residues long. The chain's CDR3 is CASPPGGYTF. The CDR3 nucleotides are TGTGCCAGCCCACCCGGTGGCTACACCTTC.

V usage is TRBV18 and J usage is TRBJ2-1; TRBD2 aligns across 8 bases. Germline CDR1 KGHSH, CDR2 LQKENI. CDR3 length: 13 residues. V was clipped by 1 base and J by 10 bases; unmatched bases: 3. The CDR3 DNA reads TGTGCCAGCTCACCACGGCGGGAGGTCGAGCAGTTCTTC. It is translated as CASSPRREVEQFF. Full variable domain (rest looked up from reference TRBV18 and TRBJ2-1): NAGVMQNPRHLVRRRGQEARLRCSPMKGHSHVYWYRQLPEEGLKFMVYLQKENIIDESGMPKERFSAEFPKEGPSILRIQQVVRGDSAAYFCASSPRREVEQFFGPGTRLTVL.

This clone was counted between two and nine times. V and J are TRBV18 and TRBJ1-2; D might be TRBD1 (5 bases). V lost 6 bases and J 4 bases, leaving 12 bases between the germline ends. Germline loops: CDR1 KGHSH, CDR2 LQKENI. The CDR3 is 13 residues long. In nucleotides, the CDR3 is TGTGCCAGCTCCCCGGCTCAGGGCTATGGCTACACCTTC. Translated, it gives CASSPAQGYGYTF.

V and J are TRBV7-9 and TRBJ2-1; D call uncertain. Trimming stripped 4 bases from V and 10 bases from J, with 20 bases between. CDR1 is SEHNR, CDR2 FQNEAQ, per germline (reference sequence). There are 15 residues in the CDR3. CDR3 coding DNA: TGTGCCAGCAGCTCCTCCAACGTCCCTAGAGCGGAGCAGTTCTTC. It translates to CASSSSNVPRAEQFF.

This clone was seen more than once but under ten times. The rearrangement joins TRBV4-2 to TRBJ2-7, with D possibly being TRBD1 (6 bases). Germline V gives CDR1 LGHNA, CDR2 YNFKEQ. The CDR3 contains 12 residues. Between the trimmed V and J ends, which lost 0 bases and 7 bases, there was a span of 7 bases. The CDR3 bases are TGTGCCAGCAGCCAAGACAGGGGAGAGCAGTACTTC. Its translation is CASSQDRGEQYF.

The DNA of the CDR3 is TGTGCCAGCAGTATCGGCGGGGGCTCGAATGGCTACACCTTC. This encodes CASSIGGGSNGYTF. This chain uses TRBV28 with TRBJ1-2; perhaps TRBD1 as D (6 bases). Trimming cost V 5 bases and J 6 bases, with 16 bases left between them. CDR3 size: 14 residues. From germline, CDR1 is MDHEN and CDR2 SYDVKM.

V is TRBV11-1 and J is TRBJ1-4; D gene unclear. Germline CDR1 reads SGHAT; CDR2 reads FQDESV (reference sequence). CDR3 length: 14 amino acids. Trimming removed 6 bases at V and 5 bases at J, with 13 bases between. DNA for the CDR3: TGTGCCAGCAGACGGCGGGCGGCGAATGAAAAACTGTTTTTT. This gives the protein CASRRRAANEKLFF.

With regard to this clone: Other DNA sequences in the same sample also yield this CDR3. The J gene is TRBJ2-3, the V gene TRBV5-1, with a possible D match to TRBD2 (5 bases). V was cut by 1 base and J by 0 bases, with 6 bases left in between. The CDR3 is 14 amino acids. Per the germline V gene, CDR1 is SGHRS and CDR2 is YFSETQ. The CDR3 DNA reads as TGCGCCAGCAGCTTGACGGGGAGCACAGATACGCAGTATTTT. Protein: CASSLTGSTDTQYF.

This chain connects TRBV5-1 to TRBJ2-1; the D gene is possibly TRBD1 (6 bases). The germline CDR1 and CDR2 sequences are SGHRS and YFSETQ. Trimming removed 2 bases at V and 1 base at J, with 7 bases between. CDR3 length: 14 amino acids. Here the CDR3 reads CASSLQGSYNEQFF. CDR3 coding DNA: TGCGCCAGCAGCTTACAGGGTTCCTACAATGAGCAGTTCTTC.

The J gene is TRBJ1-1, the V gene TRBV5-1; D not resolved. Between the trimmed V and J ends, which lost 5 bases and 0 bases, there was a span of 8 bases. This CDR3 spans 13 amino acids. From germline, CDR1 is SGHRS and CDR2 YFSETQ. Here the CDR3 reads CASRQSVNTEAFF. The CDR3 DNA follows: TGCGCCAGCAGGCAGTCCGTGAACACTGAAGCTTTCTTT.

Written as DNA, the CDR3 is TGCGCCAGCAGCTTGGAGGACAGGGGACAAGAGACCCAGTACTTC. It codes for CASSLEDRGQETQYF. The chain links TRBV5-1 to TRBJ2-5; 9 bases match TRBD1. Germline trimming cut 0 bases from V and 2 bases from J; bases unmatched to any gene: 2. The CDR3 extends over 15 amino acids. Germline CDR1 reads SGHRS; CDR2 reads YFSETQ.

This chain uses TRBV5-4 with TRBJ2-2, with D perhaps TRBD2 (7 bases). Germline assignment: CDR1 SGHNT and CDR2 YYREEE (reference sequence). The length of the CDR3 is 15 residues. V gave up 3 bases and J gave up 6 bases, with 15 bases separating them. The CDR3 loop reads CASSWGGANPGELFF. In nucleotides, the CDR3 is TGTGCCAGCAGCTGGGGGGGGGCTAACCCCGGGGAGCTGTTTTTT.

This clone has a single count. This rearrangement joins TRBV13 to TRBJ2-7; D not resolved. The CDR3 length is 13 residues. Trimming took 3 bases from V and 1 from J, leaving 7 bases between them. Germline-derived CDR1 and CDR2 are PRHDT and FYEKMQ (reference sequence). CDR3 coding DNA: TGTGCCAGCAGCTTTCCCAATTCCTACGAGCAGTACTTC. Translated, it gives CASSFPNSYEQYF.

The CDR3 coding sequence is TGCGCCACTCGGGACACCAAAGGGATGAACACTGAAGCTTTCTTT. Its translation is CATRDTKGMNTEAFF. V usage is TRBV10-2 and J usage is TRBJ1-1, with D possibly matching TRBD1 (6 bases). The CDR3 contains 15 residues. Germline V gives CDR1 WSHSY, CDR2 SAAADI. The V end lost 10 bases, the J end lost 0 bases, and 18 bases lay between the germline ends.

This clone was counted between two and nine times. V usage is TRBV7-9 and J usage is TRBJ1-1; D perhaps matches TRBD1 (5 bases). CDR1 and CDR2 from the germline V gene are SEHNR and FQNEAQ (reference sequence). This CDR3 has 12 amino acids. V lost 6 bases to trimming and J lost 8 bases, with 13 bases between them. CDR3 nucleotides: TGTGCCAGCAGGGGGGGTGCGGGCGAAGCTTTCTTT. Amino acid sequence: CASRGGAGEAFF.

In this sample, this clone turned up once. The chain recombines TRBV2 with TRBJ2-7; TRBD2 matches at 10 bases. The germline CDR1 and CDR2 sequences are SNHLY and FYNNEI. The CDR3 has 14 residues. V dropped 6 bases and J dropped 2; count of bases not matched to a gene: 4. CDR3: CASRELAGPYEQYF. CDR3 bases: TGTGCCAGCAGAGAACTAGCGGGACCCTACGAGCAGTACTTC.

This chain connects TRBV2 to TRBJ1-5; D not certain. Germline-derived CDR1 and CDR2 are SNHLY and FYNNEI. The CDR3 covers 18 residues. V lost 3 bases and J lost 0, with 18 bases in between. CDR3 sequence: CASSEPDTVSISNQPQHF. CDR3 DNA: TGTGCCAGCAGTGAGCCCGATACAGTGAGTATTAGCAATCAGCCCCAGCATTTT.

The chain is built from TRBV6-1 and TRBJ1-2; TRBD1 aligns across 9 bases. The CDR3 runs 16 residues. J lost 4 bases, V lost 4 bases, and 10 bases had no gene match. Per germline, CDR1 MNHNS and CDR2 SASEGT. The CDR3 region is CASSGSLGQGAYGYTF. The CDR3 DNA sequence: TGTGCCAGCAGTGGGTCCCTGGGACAGGGAGCCTATGGCTACACCTTC.

This chain connects TRBV6-1 to TRBJ1-1; D unclear. Germline V gene data show CDR1 as MNHNS and CDR2 as SASEGT. V gave up 2 bases and J gave up 0 bases, with 4 bases separating them. This CDR3 region has 13 residues. In DNA, the CDR3 is TGTGCCAGCAGTGAACGAGTGAACACTGAAGCTTTCTTT. Protein sequence: CASSERVNTEAFF.